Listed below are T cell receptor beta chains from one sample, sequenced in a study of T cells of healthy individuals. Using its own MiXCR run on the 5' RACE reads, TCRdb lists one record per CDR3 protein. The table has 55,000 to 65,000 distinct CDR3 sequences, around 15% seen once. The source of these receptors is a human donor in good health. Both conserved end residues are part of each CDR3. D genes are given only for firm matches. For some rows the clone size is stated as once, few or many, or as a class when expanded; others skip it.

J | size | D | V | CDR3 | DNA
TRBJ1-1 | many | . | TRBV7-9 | CASSLGSSGSNTEAFF | TGTGCCAGCAGCTTAGGGTCGTCAGGGTCGAACACTGAAGCTTTCTTT
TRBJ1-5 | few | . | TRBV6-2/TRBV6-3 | CASSYYGAAQPQHF | TGTGCCAGCAGTTATTACGGGGCGGCTCAGCCCCAGCATTTT
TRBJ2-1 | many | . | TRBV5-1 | CASEDGTFNEQFF | TGCGCCAGCGAGGACGGGACTTTCAATGAGCAGTTCTTC
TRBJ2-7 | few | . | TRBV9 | CASSEGGQSHEQYF | TGTGCCAGCAGCGAGGGAGGACAGTCGCACGAGCAGTACTTC
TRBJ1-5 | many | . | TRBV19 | CASDHRGHNQPQHF | TGTGCCAGTGACCATCGGGGTCACAATCAGCCCCAGCATTTT
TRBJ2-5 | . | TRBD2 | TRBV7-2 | CASSPSSGEWQETQYF | TGTGCCAGCAGCCCCTCTAGCGGGGAGTGGCAAGAGACCCAGTACTTC
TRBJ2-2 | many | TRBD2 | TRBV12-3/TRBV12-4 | CASSPGTSHTGELFF | TGTGCCAGCAGCCCCGGGACTAGCCACACCGGGGAGCTGTTTTTT
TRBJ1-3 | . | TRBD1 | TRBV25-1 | CASSDRDRGNTIYF | TGTGCCAGCAGTGACCGGGACAGGGGTAACACCATATATTTT
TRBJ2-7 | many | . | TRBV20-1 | CSARGEPYEQYF | TGCAGTGCGAGAGGAGAACCCTACGAGCAGTACTTC
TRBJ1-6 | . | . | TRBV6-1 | CASSELKSPTSPLHF | TGTGCCAGCAGTGAACTGAAGAGTCCGACATCACCCCTCCACTTT
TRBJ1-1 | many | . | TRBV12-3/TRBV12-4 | CASSFLSTTAIGTEAFF | TGTGCCAGCAGTTTTCTATCGACCACGGCTATAGGGACTGAAGCTTTCTTT
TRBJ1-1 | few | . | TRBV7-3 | CASSDGMNTEAFF | TGTGCCAGCAGCGACGGGATGAACACTGAAGCTTTCTTT
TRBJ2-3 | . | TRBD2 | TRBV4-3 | CASSQGFSGSATDTQYF | TGCGCCAGCAGCCAAGGGTTTAGCGGGAGTGCGACAGATACGCAGTATTTT
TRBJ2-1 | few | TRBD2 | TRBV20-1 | CSARTSGLAGGREQFF | TGCAGTGCTAGAACCTCCGGTCTAGCGGGGGGGAGGGAGCAGTTCTTC
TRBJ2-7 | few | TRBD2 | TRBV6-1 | CASEGTSGSYEQYF | TGTGCCAGTGAAGGGACTAGCGGCTCCTACGAGCAGTACTTC
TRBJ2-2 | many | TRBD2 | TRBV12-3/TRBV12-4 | CASSNPGGRVGTGELFF | TGTGCCAGCAGTAACCCGGGGGGTAGGGTTGGAACCGGGGAGCTGTTTTTT
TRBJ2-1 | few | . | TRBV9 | CASSSTGVGPYNEQFF | TGTGCCAGCAGCTCAACCGGCGTGGGCCCTTACAATGAGCAGTTCTTC
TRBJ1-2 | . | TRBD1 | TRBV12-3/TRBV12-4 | CASSRTGNGYTF | TGTGCCAGCAGCCGGACAGGGAACGGCTACACCTTC
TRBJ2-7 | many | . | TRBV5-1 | CASRVRRDSTYEQYF | TGCGCCAGCAGGGTTCGGCGGGACTCCACCTACGAGCAGTACTTC
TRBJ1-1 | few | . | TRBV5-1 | CASSLAWDGNTEAFF | TGCGCCAGCAGCTTGGCCTGGGATGGAAACACTGAAGCTTTCTTT
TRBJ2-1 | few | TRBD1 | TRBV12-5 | CASGLVRGTGAPNEQFF | TGTGCTAGTGGTTTGGTACGGGGGACAGGGGCACCCAATGAGCAGTTCTTC
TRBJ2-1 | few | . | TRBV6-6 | CASSEGTSIGNEQFF | TGTGCCAGCAGTGAAGGGACTTCTATCGGGAATGAGCAGTTCTTC
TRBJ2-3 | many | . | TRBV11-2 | CASSLATSGDTQYF | TGTGCCAGCAGCTTAGCCACGTCGGGAGATACGCAGTATTTT
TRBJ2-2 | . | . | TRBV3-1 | CASSPNSFGELFF | TGTGCCAGCAGCCCTAATTCTTTCGGGGAGCTGTTTTTT
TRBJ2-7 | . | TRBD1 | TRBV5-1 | CASSAGQGGYEQYF | TGCGCCAGCAGCGCGGGACAGGGAGGGTACGAGCAGTACTTC
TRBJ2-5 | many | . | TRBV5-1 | CASSYGRGETQYF | TGCGCCAGCAGCTACGGTCGGGGGGAGACCCAGTACTTC
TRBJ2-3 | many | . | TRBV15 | CATSDPERTGTDTQYF | TGTGCCACCAGCGACCCCGAGAGGACGGGCACAGATACGCAGTATTTT
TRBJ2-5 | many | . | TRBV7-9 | CASSLAGPTEETQYF | TGTGCCAGCAGCTTAGCGGGACCAACGGAGGAGACCCAGTACTTC
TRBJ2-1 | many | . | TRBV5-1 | CASSLGTEYNEQFF | TGCGCCAGCAGCTTAGGGACGGAGTACAATGAGCAGTTCTTC
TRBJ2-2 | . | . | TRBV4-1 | CASSPGQTGTGELFF | TGCGCCAGCAGCCCAGGACAAACAGGGACCGGGGAGCTGTTTTTT
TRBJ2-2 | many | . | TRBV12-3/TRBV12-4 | CASSSGLPTGELFF | TGTGCCAGCAGTTCGGGACTGCCAACCGGGGAGCTGTTTTTT
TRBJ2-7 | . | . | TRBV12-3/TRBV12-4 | CASSFRRGYEQYF | TGTGCCAGCAGTTTCCGGAGGGGATACGAGCAGTACTTC
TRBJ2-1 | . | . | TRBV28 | CASRRGAYNEQFF | TGTGCCAGCAGACGGGGGGCTTACAATGAGCAGTTCTTC
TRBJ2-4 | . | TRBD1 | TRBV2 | CASSGDSKNIQYF | TGTGCCAGCAGTGGGGACAGCAAAAACATTCAGTACTTC
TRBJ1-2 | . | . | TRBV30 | CAWSSGPRYGYTF | TGTGCCTGGAGTTCCGGGCCTAGGTATGGCTACACCTTC
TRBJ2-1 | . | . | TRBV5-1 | CASSLDAGDEQFF | TGCGCCAGCAGCTTGGACGCTGGTGATGAGCAGTTCTTC
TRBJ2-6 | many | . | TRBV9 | CASSPSPSGANVLTF | TGTGCCAGCAGCCCCAGCCCGTCTGGGGCCAACGTCCTGACTTTC
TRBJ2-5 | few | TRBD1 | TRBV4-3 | CASSQDLTGGETQYF | TGCGCCAGCAGCCAAGATTTAACAGGGGGGGAGACCCAGTACTTC
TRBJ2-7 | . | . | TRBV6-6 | CASTLAGASSYEQYF | TGTGCCAGCACCCTTGCGGGGGCCAGCTCCTACGAGCAGTACTTC
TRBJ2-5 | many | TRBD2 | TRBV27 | CASVETGGKETQYF | TGTGCCAGCGTCGAGACGGGGGGAAAAGAGACCCAGTACTTC
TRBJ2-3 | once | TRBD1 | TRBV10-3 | CAISLAGQGFTDTQYF | TGTGCCATCAGTTTAGCGGGACAGGGGTTCACAGATACGCAGTATTTT
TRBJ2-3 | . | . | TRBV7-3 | CASSSEGTHGTDTQYF | TGTGCCAGCAGCTCAGAGGGGACACACGGCACAGATACGCAGTATTTT
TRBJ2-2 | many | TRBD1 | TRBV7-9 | CASSYTGGFYTGELFF | TGTGCCAGCAGTTATACAGGGGGATTCTACACCGGGGAGCTGTTTTTT
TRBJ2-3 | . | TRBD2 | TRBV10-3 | CAISESSGSTDTQYF | TGTGCCATCAGTGAGTCTAGCGGGAGCACAGATACGCAGTATTTT
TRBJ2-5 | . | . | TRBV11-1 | CASSSKSWAGETQYF | TGTGCCAGCAGCTCCAAGAGTTGGGCGGGAGAGACCCAGTACTTC
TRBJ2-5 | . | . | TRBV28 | CAINRDLQETQYF | TGTGCCATAAACAGGGACCTCCAAGAGACCCAGTACTTC
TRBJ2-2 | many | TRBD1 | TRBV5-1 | CASSFQTGTGELFF | TGCGCCAGCAGCTTCCAGACAGGGACCGGGGAGCTGTTTTTT
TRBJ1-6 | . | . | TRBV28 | CASKIRDSPLHF | TGTGCCAGCAAAATAAGGGATTCACCCCTCCACTTT
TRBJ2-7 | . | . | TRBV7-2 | CASSLGDRAGADYEQYF | TGTGCCAGCAGCTTAGGAGATAGGGCAGGGGCCGACTACGAGCAGTACTTC
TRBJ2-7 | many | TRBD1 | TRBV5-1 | CASRWTGGYEQYF | TGCGCCAGCCGCTGGACAGGGGGATACGAGCAGTACTTC
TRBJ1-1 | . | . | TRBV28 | CASSLGGNMNTEAFF | TGTGCCAGCAGTTTGGGGGGGAACATGAACACTGAAGCTTTCTTT
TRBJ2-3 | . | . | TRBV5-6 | CASSPLDYRNTDTQYF | TGTGCCAGCAGCCCCCTTGACTACCGAAACACAGATACGCAGTATTTT
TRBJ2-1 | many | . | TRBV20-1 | CSARDRPGQLPPNEQFF | TGCAGTGCTAGAGACCGCCCGGGACAATTACCCCCTAATGAGCAGTTCTTC
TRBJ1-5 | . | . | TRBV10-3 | CAISAGNSNQPQHF | TGTGCCATCTCGGCGGGGAATAGCAATCAGCCCCAGCATTTT
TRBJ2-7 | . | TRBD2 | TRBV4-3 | CASSQEETSGSYEQYF | TGCGCCAGCAGCCAAGAGGAGACTAGCGGGAGCTACGAGCAGTACTTC
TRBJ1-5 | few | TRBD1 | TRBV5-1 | CASSPTGQGNQPQHF | TGCGCCAGCAGCCCTACGGGACAGGGGAACCAGCCCCAGCATTTT
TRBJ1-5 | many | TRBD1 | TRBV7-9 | CASSSGGYSNQPQHF | TGTGCCAGCAGCTCAGGGGGTTATAGCAATCAGCCCCAGCATTTT